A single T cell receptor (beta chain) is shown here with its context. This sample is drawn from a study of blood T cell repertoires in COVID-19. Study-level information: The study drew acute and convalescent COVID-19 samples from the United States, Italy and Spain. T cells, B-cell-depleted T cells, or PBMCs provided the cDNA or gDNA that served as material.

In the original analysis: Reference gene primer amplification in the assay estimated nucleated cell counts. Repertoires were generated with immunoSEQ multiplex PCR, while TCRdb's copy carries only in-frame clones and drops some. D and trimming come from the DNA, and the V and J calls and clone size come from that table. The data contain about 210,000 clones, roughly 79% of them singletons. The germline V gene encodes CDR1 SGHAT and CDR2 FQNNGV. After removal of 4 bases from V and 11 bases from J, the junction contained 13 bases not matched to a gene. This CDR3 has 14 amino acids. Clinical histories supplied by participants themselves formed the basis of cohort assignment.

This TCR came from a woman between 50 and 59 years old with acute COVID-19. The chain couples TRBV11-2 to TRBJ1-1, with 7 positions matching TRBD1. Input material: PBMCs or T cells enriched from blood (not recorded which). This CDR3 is CASSSRQGVQSAFF. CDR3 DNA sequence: TGTGCCAGCAGCTCTAGACAGGGTGTTCAATCGGCTTTCTTT.